The rows below give T cell receptor beta chains drawn from one sample of a study of blood T cell repertoires in COVID-19. Some clones are missing from TCRdb's copy, which holds only in-frame ones; the method was immunoSEQ multiplex PCR. The sample carries around 280,000 clones, 85% to 90% recorded once. Specimen: PBMCs or T cells enriched from blood (not recorded which). The receptors were gathered from a woman under 30 with acute COVID-19. The conserved cysteine and the conserved F or W are not part of the CDR3 here. Fields, in order: clone size, V gene, CDR3 protein. Clone size is given for some rows only: seen once, a few or many times, or a class if the clone is expanded.

NA | TRBV2 | ASRSYMAGAYEQY
NA | TRBV28 | ATKQLSNQPQH
NA | TRBV30 | AWTPVSTDTQY
NA | TRBV19 | ASSITRQGNTEAF
NA | TRBV15 | ATRQNTGELF
NA | TRBV27 | ASRAGGQNQPQH
NA | TRBV10-3 | AISERDYTEAF
NA | TRBV7-6 | ASSPTSGSFYNEQF
few | TRBV28 | ASSLAGGGNEQF
NA | TRBV9 | ASSGDNQKETQY
NA | TRBV29-1 | SVSPTSGSATGELF
many | TRBV6-5 | ASRRLAGPTDTQY
NA | TRBV7-8 | ASSRRGGTGVGNTIY
NA | TRBV7-9 | ASSLLRLELGLETQY
NA | TRBV18 | ASSLNRGSYEQY
NA | TRBV6-5 | ASSSGTVIADTQY
NA | TRBV28 | ASSILNQPQH
NA | TRBV12-3/TRBV12-4 | ASKQGNQPQH
NA | TRBV5-6 | ASRRGTNTYNEQF
NA | TRBV5-1 | ASSLQGVDSPLH
NA | TRBV27 | ASSSPRHGKVYEQY
NA | TRBV7-9 | ASSSDPGTLIYEQY
once | TRBV29-1 | SLKWTSGYNEQF
NA | TRBV7-9 | ASSFGLAGARNEQF
once | TRBV15 | ATSRPAGFRSKNIQY
NA | TRBV9 | ASSGQTYT
NA | TRBV12-3/TRBV12-4 | ASRRGGHGYT
NA | TRBV5-4 | ASSWTAGGVMGNQPQH
NA | TRBV30 | AWNDRGVIQPQH
NA | TRBV5-4 | ASSPTSGTREQY
few | TRBV7-9 | ASSFGVGRVIGNTEAF
once | TRBV28 | ASRGTGRPNSNQPQH
NA | TRBV28 | ASRPAGSFYNEQF
NA | TRBV4-3 | ASSQDLADYQPQH
NA | TRBV7-7 | ASSSGLAGVNEQF
NA | TRBV2 | ASSLQGQRNGYT
NA | TRBV30 | AWSVLTAEAF
once | TRBV19 | ASSTLAGAGNEQF
NA | TRBV10-3 | AISESTWTGGLNTEAF
NA | TRBV12-3/TRBV12-4 | ATRQGIYQPQH
NA | TRBV5-1 | ASMARAPGTGELF
NA | TRBV5-1 | ASSRSQETQY
NA | TRBV4-3 | ASSQGTGLYNEQF
NA | TRBV11-2 | ASSQTGGLSDTQY
NA | TRBV6-6 | ASSYLLAGEANEQF
few | TRBV6-5 | ASTPDSTNEQF
NA | TRBV29-1 | SVGSTSGRYNEQF
NA | TRBV6-2/TRBV6-3 | ASSSLGLARQPQH
NA | TRBV29-1 | SVDVAGGRTGNEQF
NA | TRBV19 | ASSRPPGQSTGELF
NA | TRBV14 | ASSRDRVGYEQY
NA | TRBV2 | ASRRAGGFSGANVLT
NA | TRBV21-1 | ASSKSAGTGGRTDTQY
NA | TRBV18 | ASSPTGNQPQH
NA | TRBV6-6 | ASSYMGGGYT
NA | TRBV6-5 | ASGGQGADTQY
once | TRBV21-1 | ASSPMDRGPRNSNQPQH
NA | TRBV29-1 | SVLRDFGVNTEAF
NA | TRBV18 | ASSPSGTGQPQH
NA | TRBV27 | ASSKYRGPYEQY